Presented here are 27 T cell receptor beta chains from one specimen sequenced in a study of blood T cell repertoires in COVID-19 (dated by TCRdb to 2020 to 2021). The library was generated by the immunoSEQ multiplex PCR assay. The table comes from immuneACCESS by way of TCRdb, which keeps in-frame sequences with V and J called. Part of the clones is missing from these tables; in studies checked, under half for an unresolved V gene and the rest for unknown reasons. Recorded for this sample are fewer than 200,000 clones; approximately 86% of them occurred a single time. About 1.2% of the sample goes to the ten largest clones. The sequencing sample was made of peripheral blood. The receptors were sampled from a man in his 60s who had recovered from COVID-19.

The V and J genes are TRBV19 and TRBJ2-7; the match to TRBD1 covers 9 bases. This CDR3 spans 14 amino acids. CDR1 is LNHDA, CDR2 SQIVND, per germline (reference sequence). V lost 4 bases and J lost 6; bases outside the gene matches: 7. CDR3 in DNA: TGTGCCAGTAGTACGACAGGGGGACATCTCGAGCAGTACTTC. Its protein is CASSTTGGHLEQYF.

Only a few counts were recorded for this clone. At one of its ends the junction is not consistent with the germline gene, which may arise from a read error. The V gene is TRBV7-7, the J gene TRBJ2-5, with 7 bases fitting TRBD1. CDR1 is SSHAT and CDR2 is FNYEAQ in the germline V gene (reference sequence). The CDR3 is made up of 17 amino acids. This CDR3 reads CASSSFIPGQLGETQYF. For the CDR3, the DNA is TGTGCTAGCAGCTCTTTCATTCCGGGACAGCTAGGGGAGACCCAGTACTTC.

This clone was seen ten or more times. The CDR3 region is CASSRNTFGGYGYTF. The CDR3, as DNA: TGTGCCAGTAGTCGAAACACATTCGGGGGCTATGGCTACACCTTC. This rearrangement joins TRBV19 to TRBJ1-2, with D maybe TRBD1 (5 bases). Germline assignment: CDR1 LNHDA and CDR2 SQIVND (reference sequence). There are 15 residues in the CDR3. Trimming shortened V by 5 bases and J by 4 bases, and 17 bases separated the two germline ends. The complete variable domain, with remaining parts taken from reference TRBV19 and TRBJ1-2, reads DGGITQSPKYLFRKEGQNVTLSCEQNLNHDAMYWYRQDPGQGLRLIYYSQIVNDFQKGDIAEGYSVSREKKESFPLTVTSAQKNPTAFYLCASSRNTFGGYGYTFGSGTRLTVV.

The chain is built from TRBV5-5 and TRBJ1-6; TRBD1 is a possible D gene (5 bases). This CDR3 is 14 amino acids long. Looked up from germline, CDR1 is SGHKS and CDR2 is YYEKEE (reference sequence). V lost 5 bases to trimming and J lost 10 bases, with 16 bases between them. The CDR3 sequence is CASRVSREDSPLHF. The CDR3 DNA follows: TGTGCCAGCAGGGTCTCCAGGGAGGACTCACCCCTCCACTTT.

J is TRBJ2-7 and V is TRBV28; D ambiguous. Germline CDR1 reads MDHEN; CDR2 reads SYDVKM. This CDR3 has 12 amino acids. V was trimmed by 9 bases and J by 5 bases, leaving 14 bases between them. CDR3 nucleotides: TGTGCCAGTACCTCCATGCGCCACGAGCAGTACTTC. This gives the protein CASTSMRHEQYF.

The rearrangement uses TRBV29-1 and TRBJ1-1, with D tentatively TRBD1 (5 bases). The CDR3 sequence is 15 residues long. V gave up 6 bases and J gave up 2 bases, with 19 bases separating them. Germline V gene lookup returns CDR1 SQVTM and CDR2 ANQGSEA. CDR3 region: CSVGGTDSYNTEAFF. For the CDR3, the DNA is TGCAGCGTCGGGGGAACTGACAGCTATAACACTGAAGCTTTCTTT.

Concerning this clone: The junction departs from the called germline gene at one end, perhaps through a read error. The chain is built from TRBV6-2 or TRBV6-3 and TRBJ2-7; 7 positions agree with TRBD1. Germline lookup yields CDR1 MNHEY and CDR2 SVGEGT. CDR3 length equals 16 residues. CDR3 nucleotide sequence: TGTGCCAGCAGTGACTCAACAGGGGTCTGGAACTACGAGCAGTACTTC. Translated, it gives CASSDSTGVWNYEQYF.

The gene calls are TRBV6-2 or TRBV6-3 and TRBJ2-7; 10 bases fit TRBD2. Looked up from germline, CDR1 is MNHEY and CDR2 is SVGEGT. V was clipped by 6 bases and J by 2 bases; unmatched bases: 4. CDR3 length: 14 residues. CDR3 protein: CASSRAGGPYEQYF. CDR3 nucleotide sequence: TGTGCCAGCAGCCGAGCGGGGGGGCCCTACGAGCAGTACTTC.

The chain has TRBV19 and TRBJ1-6, with 10 positions matching TRBD1. Per the germline V gene, CDR1 is LNHDA and CDR2 is SQIVND (reference sequence). This CDR3 contains 15 residues. J lost 8 bases, V lost 3 bases, and 4 bases had no gene match. The CDR3: CASSMRTGGDSPLHF. Written as DNA, the CDR3 is TGTGCCAGTAGTATGCGGACAGGGGGTGATTCACCCCTCCACTTT.

The table lists this clone with a few counts. The chain carries TRBV5-4 and TRBJ2-3; weak D call: TRBD2 (6 bases). This CDR3 is built from 16 residues. Germline V CDR1 and CDR2: SGHNT, YYREEE (reference sequence). Trimming cost V 3 bases and J 1 base, with 15 bases left between them. For the CDR3, the DNA is TGTGCCAGCAGCTCGAGGAGGGATTGGGGCACAGATACGCAGTATTTT. As protein: CASSSRRDWGTDTQYF. Drawing the rest from reference TRBV5-4 and TRBJ2-3, the complete variable domain is ETGVTQSPTHLIKTRGQQVTLRCSSQSGHNTVSWYQQALGQGPQFIFQYYREEENGRGNFPPRFSGLQFPNYSSELNVNALELDDSALYLCASSSRRDWGTDTQYFGPGTRLTVL.

The CDR3 DNA follows: TGTGCCAGCAGTTTAAGGGTCGGGGTAGGGTCCTACGAGCAGTACTTC. Translated, it gives CASSLRVGVGSYEQYF. V is TRBV27 and J is TRBJ2-7, with D possibly TRBD2 on 5 matching bases. The CDR3 has 16 residues. Trimming removed 2 bases from V and 1 base from J, with 15 bases in between. In germline, CDR1 is MNHEY, CDR2 SMNVEV (reference sequence).

The J gene is TRBJ2-7, the V gene TRBV30, with D perhaps matching TRBD2 (6 bases). The CDR3 is 14 residues long. V was shortened by 2 bases and J by 7 bases, with 18 bases between the two germline ends. CDR1 and CDR2 from the germline V gene are GTSNPN and SVGIG (reference sequence). CDR3 loop: CAWSKVARGGEQYF. DNA for the CDR3: TGTGCCTGGAGTAAGGTAGCGAGAGGAGGGGAGCAGTACTTC.

This chain joins TRBV6-1 and TRBJ1-2; D remains unclear. V was clipped by 2 bases and J by 5 bases, with 21 bases between them. This CDR3 has 17 residues. Germline CDR1 reads MNHNS; CDR2 reads SASEGT. Written as DNA, the CDR3 is TGTGCCAGCAGTGAACACGGAGTAGGCCGCGCGGGTTATGGCTACACCTTC. It encodes CASSEHGVGRAGYGYTF.

This chain uses TRBV7-2 with TRBJ1-4, with 8 bases that match TRBD1. This CDR3 is built from 13 residues. Trimming removed 6 bases from V and 5 bases from J; junction bases left unmatched: 2. CDR1 is SGHTA, CDR2 FQGNSA, per germline. The CDR3 here is CASRGQANEKLFF. The CDR3 region has the DNA TGTGCCAGCAGGGGACAGGCCAATGAAAAACTGTTTTTT.

This chain uses TRBV7-2 with TRBJ1-1; D uncertain. This CDR3 is built from 14 residues. The ends were cut back, 0 bases at V and 1 base at J, with 6 bases in the middle. In germline, CDR1 is SGHTA, CDR2 FQGNSA. CDR3 protein: CASSLAPRNTEAFF. The DNA for the CDR3 is TGTGCCAGCAGCTTAGCTCCGAGGAACACTGAAGCTTTCTTT. The whole variable domain, remainder taken from reference TRBV7-2 and TRBJ1-1, is GAGVSQSPSNKVTEKGKDVELRCDPISGHTALYWYRQSLGQGLEFLIYFQGNSAPDKSGLPSDRFSAERTGGSVSTLTIQRTQQEDSAVYLCASSLAPRNTEAFFGQGTRLTVV.

J is TRBJ2-4 and V is TRBV19, with D perhaps matching TRBD2 (6 bases). The CDR3 has 17 amino acids. Per the germline V gene, CDR1 is LNHDA and CDR2 is SQIVND (reference sequence). The CDR3 reads CAGFFLEEGPAKNIQYF. In DNA, the CDR3 is TGTGCAGGCTTTTTTTTAGAGGAGGGTCCAGCCAAAAACATTCAGTACTTC.

In regard to this clone: The same CDR3 can be traced to other DNA sequences in this sample. The rearrangement uses TRBV27 and TRBJ2-3, with 8 bases that match TRBD2. The CDR3 consists of 15 residues. Per germline, CDR1 MNHEY and CDR2 SMNVEV (reference sequence). The V segment lost 5 bases and the J segment 3 bases; nucleotides outside the gene matches: 7. CDR3 protein: CASSLRGGWTDTQYF. CDR3 nucleotides: TGTGCCAGCAGTCTCCGGGGGGGCTGGACAGATACGCAGTATTTT.

This clone was recorded a few times. The V and J genes are TRBV6-1 and TRBJ2-2; 11 nucleotides line up with TRBD1. The ends lost 4 bases at V and 5 bases at J; junction bases unmatched: 6. The length of the CDR3 is 16 residues. Germline V gene data show CDR1 as MNHNS and CDR2 as SASEGT. The CDR3 region is CASSGWTGGATGELFF. CDR3 DNA: TGTGCCAGCAGTGGATGGACAGGGGGCGCGACCGGGGAGCTGTTTTTT.

This clone has a handful of counts. The chain couples TRBV7-3 to TRBJ2-1, with 9 bases identical to TRBD1. V shed 4 bases and J 6 bases; nucleotides not matched to a gene: 19. Germline V gives CDR1 SGHTA, CDR2 FQGTGA. The CDR3 is made up of 19 amino acids. The CDR3 sequence: CASSSKRDRVPPFFNEQFF. For the CDR3, the DNA is TGTGCCAGCAGCTCGAAGAGGGACAGGGTCCCTCCGTTCTTCAATGAGCAGTTCTTC.

The rearrangement joins TRBV13 to TRBJ2-1; weak D call: TRBD1 (6 bases). The V end lost 4 bases, the J end lost 6 bases, and 13 bases lay between the germline ends. This CDR3 is built from 14 residues. Looked up from germline, CDR1 is PRHDT and CDR2 is FYEKMQ (reference sequence). The CDR3 is CASSYRQDFNEQFF. The DNA for the CDR3 is TGTGCCAGCAGCTACCGACAGGACTTCAATGAGCAGTTCTTC.

The chain recombines TRBV6-5 with TRBJ2-4; 9 nucleotides match TRBD1. Germline assignment: CDR1 MNHEY and CDR2 SVGAGI. The trim removed 6 bases at V and 3 bases at J, leaving 6 bases unmatched. This CDR3 has 15 residues. The CDR3 bases are TGTGCCAGCAGCCCGGGACAGGGAGACAAAAACATTCAGTACTTC. Translated: CASSPGQGDKNIQYF.

A few counts support this clone. The rearrangement joins TRBV30 to TRBJ1-5; TRBD1 might be the D (5 bases). Germline V gene lookup returns CDR1 GTSNPN and CDR2 SVGIG (reference sequence). This CDR3 has 16 amino acids. V was pared by 2 bases and J by 4 bases, with 18 bases between. CDR3 residues: CAWSSSGRAPNQPQHF. The CDR3, as DNA: TGTGCCTGGAGTTCATCAGGCAGGGCCCCTAATCAGCCCCAGCATTTT.

V and J are TRBV7-9 and TRBJ2-2; 7 bases line up with TRBD1. The CDR3 has 13 residues. Germline V lookup: CDR1 SEHNR, CDR2 FQNEAQ (reference sequence). Germline trimming cut 6 bases from V and 13 bases from J; bases unmatched to any gene: 11. As DNA, the CDR3 is TGTGCCAGCAGTTCAGAGGGACAGCCGGGGCTGTTTTTT. Its protein product is CASSSEGQPGLFF. The whole variable domain, remainder taken from reference TRBV7-9 and TRBJ2-2, is DTGVSQNPRHKITKRGQNVTFRCDPISEHNRLYWYRQTLGQGPEFLTYFQNEAQLEKSRLLSDRFSAERPKGSFSTLEIQRTEQGDSAMYLCASSSEGQPGLFFGEGSRLTVL.

This rearrangement joins TRBV7-3 to TRBJ1-1; no clear D. The CDR3 contains 13 residues. V lost 2 bases and J 9 bases, leaving 13 bases between the germline ends. Per the germline V gene, CDR1 is SGHTA and CDR2 is FQGTGA. CDR3 in amino acids: CASSLGERGKAFF. The CDR3 DNA reads TGTGCCAGCAGCTTAGGGGAAAGAGGGAAAGCTTTCTTT.

CDR3 sequence: CAISEPMETGDTQYF. The CDR3 DNA reads TGTGCCATCAGTGAGCCAATGGAGACAGGAGATACGCAGTATTTT. The rearrangement links TRBV10-3 to TRBJ2-3, with D possibly matching TRBD1 (6 bases). The CDR3 is 15 amino acids. Germline CDR1 and CDR2: ENHRY and SYGVKD. V lost 2 bases to trimming and J lost 5 bases, with 14 bases between them.

The chain links TRBV30 to TRBJ2-7, with D unresolved. Germline-derived CDR1 and CDR2 are GTSNPN and SVGIG (reference sequence). V lost 0 bases and J 6 bases, leaving 21 bases between the germline ends. The CDR3 contains 16 residues. The CDR3 spells CAWSVHSGWSSPEQYF. CDR3 nucleotide sequence: TGTGCCTGGAGTGTACATTCCGGGTGGTCGAGTCCCGAGCAGTACTTC. The full variable domain, completed using reference TRBV30 and TRBJ2-7, is SQTIHQWPATLVQPVGSPLSLECTVEGTSNPNLYWYRQAAGRGLQLLFYSVGIGQISSEVPQNLSASRPQDRQFILSSKKLLLSDSGFYLCAWSVHSGWSSPEQYFGPGTRLTVT.

The rearrangement links TRBV5-1 to TRBJ2-4; 9 bases are a match to TRBD1. After removal of 4 bases from V and 6 bases from J, the junction contained 5 bases not matched to a gene. Germline lookup yields CDR1 SGHRS and CDR2 YFSETQ. This CDR3 spans 14 amino acids. The CDR3 DNA reads TGCGCCAGCAGCCAGACGGGACAGGGAAACATTCAGTACTTC. It yields the protein CASSQTGQGNIQYF.